This is a list of T cell receptor beta chains from one sample in a study of control samples from healthy donors and cancer patients. Method: immunoSEQ multiplex PCR; TCRdb's copy keeps in-frame clones and lacks some. The repertoire includes 75,000 to 95,000 clones, approximately 88% of them detected once, and about 10% sits in the top ten. The specimen was PBMCs. These receptors were collected from a woman between 45 and 65 years old with colorectal cancer. CDR3s include the opening cysteine and the closing phenylalanine or tryptophan. Fields, in order: J gene, V gene, CDR3 protein.

>TRBJ2-5|TRBV5-4
CASSLAGSETQYF
>TRBJ2-2|TRBV19
CASRGAWNTGELFF
>TRBJ1-6|TRBV12-3/TRBV12-4
CASSLDQGSPLHF
>TRBJ1-3|TRBV27
CASSPCTIYF
>TRBJ2-6|TRBV4-3
CASSQDRFSGANVLTF
>TRBJ1-1|TRBV7-9
CASSLWKGEATEAFF
>TRBJ1-3|TRBV13
CASSLGVATGGGGNTIYF
>TRBJ1-1|TRBV18
CASSPIGGMNTEAFF
>TRBJ1-5|TRBV6-4
CASRTDRDQPQHF
>TRBJ1-2|TRBV5-1
CASSLGRRDGYTF
>TRBJ2-3|TRBV5-1
CASSLVYDTQYF
>TRBJ2-6|TRBV6-5
CASTATGAGANVLTF
>TRBJ2-3|TRBV7-2
CASSPPGQLSTDTQYF
>TRBJ2-1|TRBV10-3
CAIGPGGPASEQFF
>TRBJ2-6|TRBV13
CASSFGANVLTF
>TRBJ1-1|TRBV10-3
CAISESTAREAFF
>TRBJ2-3|TRBV5-1
CASSLGLGSEDTQYF
>TRBJ1-1|TRBV28
CASSEQGAAFF
>TRBJ2-2|TRBV9
CASSVAGGTKNTGELFF
>TRBJ2-1|TRBV19
CASSIQNSYNEQFF
>TRBJ1-5|TRBV6-2/TRBV6-3
CASTPGSNQPQHF
>TRBJ2-3|TRBV24-1
CATSALPTDTQYF
>TRBJ1-5|TRBV10-1
CASSIKSNQPQHF
>TRBJ1-6|TRBV4-1
CASSQEFSSYNSPLHF
>TRBJ1-5|TRBV6-2/TRBV6-3
CASSYSGSNQPQHF
>TRBJ2-3|TRBV19
CASLRQGTDTQYF
>TRBJ1-3|TRBV12-3/TRBV12-4
CASSLEATNTIYF
>TRBJ2-3|TRBV7-3
CASSTGGQGFADTQYF
>TRBJ1-2|TRBV30
CAWSALRGYTF
>TRBJ2-6|TRBV19
CASSIEGGSGANVLTF
>TRBJ1-3|TRBV5-1
CASSLAGGGSGNTIYF
>TRBJ2-3|TRBV19
CASSIGYTDTQYF
>TRBJ2-3|TRBV19
CASREGGVDTQYF
>TRBJ2-2|TRBV6-5
CASEQNTGELFF
>TRBJ1-1|TRBV6-4
CASSDQGSSTEAFF
>TRBJ2-5|TRBV7-2
CASSSAGTGRETQYF
>TRBJ1-2|TRBV28
CASSLWTGDYGYTF
>TRBJ2-5|TRBV29-1
CSVDPLLKHETQYF
>TRBJ1-6|TRBV6-6
CASSPEGRVINSPLHF
>TRBJ1-2|TRBV7-9
CASSLHGTGANYGYTF
>TRBJ2-1|TRBV27
CASSPRTRVDEQFF
>TRBJ2-1|TRBV11-1
CASSLVGDNEQFF